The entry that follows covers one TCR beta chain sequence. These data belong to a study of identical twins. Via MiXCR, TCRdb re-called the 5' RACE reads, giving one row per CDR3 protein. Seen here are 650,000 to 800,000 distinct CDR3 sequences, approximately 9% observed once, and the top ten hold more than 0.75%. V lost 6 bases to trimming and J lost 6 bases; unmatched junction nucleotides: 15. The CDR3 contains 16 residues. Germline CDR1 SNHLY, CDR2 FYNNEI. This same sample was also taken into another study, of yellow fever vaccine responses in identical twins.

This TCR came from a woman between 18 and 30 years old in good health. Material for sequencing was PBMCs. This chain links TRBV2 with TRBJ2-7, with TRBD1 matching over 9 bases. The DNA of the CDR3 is TGTGCCAGCAGAGCCGGGACAGGGTATCTCCTAGGCGAGCAGTACTTC. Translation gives CASRAGTGYLLGEQYF.